This T cell receptor beta chain comes out of a study of blood T cells in healthy people across ages. This clonotype was seen only a few times. The antigen is not known. A second PCR, run for 7 to 11 cycles, used a sample-barcoded 5' primer plus a J-beta primer mix. The template-switch adaptor, which had 12 random nucleotides, put a tag on each cDNA molecule. In TCRdb, the 5' RACE reads were re-called with MiXCR into one record per CDR3 protein. The table lists roughly 2 million distinct CDR3 sequences, about 49% of them singletons. Study results and limitations: Among long-lived donors, naive CD4+ cells were more numerous and diversity higher than in aged donors. CMV status of donors was unknown, possibly confounding expanded clonotype changes.

V lost 3 bases and J 4 bases, leaving 12 bases between the germline ends. Germline CDR1 and CDR2: SGHTA and FQGNSA. The CDR3 consists of 14 residues. Sequencing used blood. This TCR derives from a woman aged 40 to 55 in good health. This rearrangement joins TRBV7-2 to TRBJ2-5; D may be TRBD2 (7 bases). The CDR3 sequence is CASSFGGASETQYF. The CDR3 DNA reads TGTGCCAGCAGCTTTGGGGGGGCCTCAGAGACCCAGTACTTC. Supplemented by reference TRBV7-2 and TRBJ2-5, the full variable domain reads GAGVSQSPSNKVTEKGKDVELRCDPISGHTALYWYRQSLGQGLEFLIYFQGNSAPDKSGLPSDRFSAERTGGSVSTLTIQRTQQEDSAVYLCASSFGGASETQYFGPGTRLLVL.